This T cell receptor beta chain was observed in a study of blood T cell repertoires in COVID-19 (dated by TCRdb to between 2020 and 2021). For the wider study: Samples covering the acute and convalescent phases of COVID-19 were provided by collaborators in the United States, Italy and Spain. The dataset comprised deeply sampled blood TCRbeta repertoires from subjects exposed to, actively infected with, or recovered from COVID-19. The samples were drawn from the first 160 participants of the ongoing ImmuneRACE study and from 1,200 or so subjects provided by 6 global collaborators. The prospective study material was composed of cDNA or gDNA derived from T cells, B-cell-depleted T cells, or PBMCs. Where available, HLA class I and class II types were taken from metadata supplied by the sample provider and were not determined by assay-based typing. The repertoires were released in a freely available public database intended as a resource for research on the immune response to SARS-CoV-2. The sample metadata nearly always contained a de-identified subject ID, COVID-19 status, age in years and sex.

V is cut back by 4 bases and J by 0 bases, with 8 bases in the junction unmatched. The CDR3 goes from the cysteine to the phenylalanine over 18 residues. CDR3 DNA only is kept here, 54 bases in frame from base 1. As encoded in the germline V gene, CDR1 is MNHNS while CDR2 is SASEGT. Remarks on this clone: The target of this receptor is not known. No much larger clone exists at a distance of one base, and base qualities are not known.

The collaborating institutions used their own protocols to collect whole blood in K2EDTA tubes. For TCRbeta analysis, collaborators shipped samples as frozen whole blood, isolated PBMCs, or DNA extracted from either of those sample types. General conclusions and limits of the study: How much clinical and demographic metadata was included differed by source and by participant, and the metadata was provided uncurated.

TCRbeta CDR3 regions were amplified from genomic DNA by means of the immunoSEQ Assay, a bias-controlled multiplex PCR. The study's processing was this. Within the assay, amplification of reference gene primers was used to estimate how many nucleated cells each sample contained. To quantify the absolute abundance of each unique TCRbeta CDR3 rearrangement, sequence reads were collapsed and filtered. For each sample, productive Simpson clonality was calculated as the square root of Simpson's diversity index over productive rearrangements. Entries here come from immuneACCESS through TCRdb and include only in-frame sequences with V and J called. Some clones fail to appear in such tables; in the studies checked, an unresolved V gene covers under half of the shortfall, and the cause of the remainder is unknown. V and J calls and clone size come straight from that table; D and trimming were deduced from the DNA. In this sample the table shows about 99,000 clones, roughly 84% of which occur a single time. Clones ranked in the top ten supply roughly 2% of the sample.

This TCR was sampled from a man aged 70-80 years with active or convalescent COVID-19. The sample comprised peripheral blood. The V and J genes are TRBV6-1 and TRBJ1-6; TRBD1 lines up with 8 middle nucleotides. CDR3 protein: CASSVDGQGSSYNSPLHF. The DNA sequence is given as TGTGCCAGCAGTGTAGATGGACAGGGCAGCTCCTATAATTCACCCCTCCACTTT.